This T cell receptor beta chain was sequenced during a study of cytomegalovirus exposure and HLA in healthy donors. Whole-study results and caveats: As a later analysis revealed, the rate of TCR association differed by HLA locus, with DRB1 most and HLA-C fewest. What a later analysis showed was that several of the most significant clusters appeared linked to common viral pathogens.

The PCR was carried out with 60 Vbeta primers and 13 Jbeta primers. Produced via immunoSEQ multiplex PCR; TCRdb's table is partial and in-frame only. The data show some 140,000 clones, with 80% seen just once and about 4.3% held by the top ten. Points on this clone: What it binds is unknown.

This CDR3 spans 16 amino acids. Germline V gene sequence: CDR1 MNHEY, CDR2 SMNVEV (reference sequence). Deletions cut 2 bases from V and 0 bases from J, with 11 bases between. The rearrangement joins TRBV27 to TRBJ2-1, with D possibly being TRBD2 (5 bases). Material: PBMCs. The receptor comes from a man younger than 45 in good health. CDR3 region: CASSLGAALSYNEQFF. The CDR3 coding sequence is TGTGCCAGCAGTTTAGGAGCGGCGCTCTCCTACAATGAGCAGTTCTTC.